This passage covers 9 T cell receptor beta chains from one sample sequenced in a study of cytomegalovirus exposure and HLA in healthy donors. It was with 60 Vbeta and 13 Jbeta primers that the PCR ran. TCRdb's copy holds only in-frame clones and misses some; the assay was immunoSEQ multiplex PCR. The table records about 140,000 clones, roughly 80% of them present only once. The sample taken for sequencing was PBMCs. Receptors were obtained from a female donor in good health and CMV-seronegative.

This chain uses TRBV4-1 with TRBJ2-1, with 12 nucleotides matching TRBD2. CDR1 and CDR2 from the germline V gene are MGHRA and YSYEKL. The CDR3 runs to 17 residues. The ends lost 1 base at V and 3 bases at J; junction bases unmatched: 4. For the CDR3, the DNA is TGCGCCAGCAGCCAAGTCTGGACTAGCGGGGACTACAATGAGCAGTTCTTC. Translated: CASSQVWTSGDYNEQFF.

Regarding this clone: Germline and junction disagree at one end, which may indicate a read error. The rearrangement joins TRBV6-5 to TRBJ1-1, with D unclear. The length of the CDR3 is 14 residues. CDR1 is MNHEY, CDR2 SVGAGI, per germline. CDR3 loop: CASSYSRGNTGAFF. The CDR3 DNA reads TGTGCCAGCAGTTACTCGAGAGGAAACACTGGAGCTTTCTTT.

The CDR3 coding sequence is TGCGCCAGCAGCGAGGGGAGGACAGGACAGTGGGAGCAGTACTTC. Translated: CASSEGRTGQWEQYF. The J gene is TRBJ2-7, the V gene TRBV5-1, with a possible D match to TRBD1 (7 bases). The CDR3 loop spans 15 amino acids. Germline CDR1 SGHRS, CDR2 YFSETQ. V gave up 4 bases and J gave up 7 bases, with 21 bases separating them.

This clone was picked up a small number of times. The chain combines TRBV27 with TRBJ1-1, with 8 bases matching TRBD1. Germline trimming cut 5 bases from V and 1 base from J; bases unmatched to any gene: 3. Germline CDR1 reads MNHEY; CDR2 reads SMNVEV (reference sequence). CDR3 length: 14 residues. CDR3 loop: CASSKGTGNTEAFF. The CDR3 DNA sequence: TGTGCCAGCAGTAAAGGGACAGGGAACACTGAAGCTTTCTTT.

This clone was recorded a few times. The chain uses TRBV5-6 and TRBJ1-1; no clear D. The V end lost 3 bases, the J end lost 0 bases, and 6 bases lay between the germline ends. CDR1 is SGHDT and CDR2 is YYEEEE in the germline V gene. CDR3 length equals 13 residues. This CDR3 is CASSSLMNTEAFF. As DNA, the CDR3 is TGTGCCAGCAGCTCCCTAATGAACACTGAAGCTTTCTTT.

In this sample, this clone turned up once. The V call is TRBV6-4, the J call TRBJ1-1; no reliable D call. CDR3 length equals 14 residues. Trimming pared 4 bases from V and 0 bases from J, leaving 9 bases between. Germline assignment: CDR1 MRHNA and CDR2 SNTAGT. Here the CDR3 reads CASSANFLNTEAFF. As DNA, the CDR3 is TGTGCCAGCAGTGCAAACTTCCTGAACACTGAAGCTTTCTTT.

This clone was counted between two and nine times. CDR3 sequence reads: CASSPLPPGTNTEAFF. In DNA form, the CDR3 reads TGTGCCAGCTCACCACTACCTCCCGGGACAAACACTGAAGCTTTCTTT. The chain links TRBV18 to TRBJ1-1; possibly TRBD1 for D (6 bases). The germline V gene encodes CDR1 KGHSH and CDR2 LQKENI. V was pared by 1 base and J by 2 bases, with 14 bases between. The CDR3 contains 16 residues.

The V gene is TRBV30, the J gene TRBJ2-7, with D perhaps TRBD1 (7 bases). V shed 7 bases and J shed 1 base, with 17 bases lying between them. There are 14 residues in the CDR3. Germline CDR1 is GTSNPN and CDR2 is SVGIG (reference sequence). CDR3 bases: TGTGCCTCATCGGGGCCAGGGGGGTCCTACGAGCAGTACTTC. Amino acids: CASSGPGGSYEQYF.

CDR3 sequence reads: CASSADRGQSETQYF. As DNA, the CDR3 is TGTGCCAGCAGCGCGGACAGGGGACAGTCAGAGACCCAGTACTTC. This chain links TRBV9 with TRBJ2-5; TRBD1 aligns across 9 bases. After removal of 3 bases from V and 4 bases from J, the junction contained 7 bases not matched to a gene. Germline V gene sequence: CDR1 SGDLS, CDR2 YYNGEE. CDR3 length: 15 amino acids.